This is a list of T cell receptor beta chains from one sample in a study of graft-versus-host responses after intestinal transplantation. Clones were read by immunoSEQ multiplex PCR, and TCRdb kept only the in-frame ones, dropping some. In the table there are about 88,000 clones, about 91% of which are singletons. The antigens these receptors bind are not known. Sequenced here: unstimulated CD4+ T cells sorted from spleen or lymph node cells, sampled before transplant. Every receptor here comes from a human donor who was the organ donor for an intestinal transplant. Both conserved end residues are part of each CDR3. Fields, in order: V gene, J gene, D gene, clone size, CDR3 DNA, CDR3 protein. A D gene is named only where the DNA matches it firmly. Clone sizes are given selectively: once, few, many, or a class where the clone is expanded.

TRBV19	TRBJ1-1	.	.	TGTGCCAGTAAAAGGGCGGACACTTGGAACACTGAAGCTTTCTTT	CASKRADTWNTEAFF
TRBV28	TRBJ2-7	.	.	TGTGCCAGCAGTTTGTGGGGCGGTTCGGTAAGCTCCTACGAGCAGTACTTC	CASSLWGGSVSSYEQYF
TRBV10-1	TRBJ2-2	TRBD2	.	TGCGCCAGCAGTGAGTCGGGACTAGATGGCGGGGAGCTGTTTTTT	CASSESGLDGGELFF
TRBV6-6	TRBJ2-7	.	.	TGTGCCAGCAGGGGTCCGGGTTTGGACGAGCAGTACTTC	CASRGPGLDEQYF
TRBV6-1	TRBJ2-3	TRBD2	.	TGTGCCAGCAGTGCTTCTAGCGGGGGAGTGACAGATACGCAGTATTTT	CASSASSGGVTDTQYF
TRBV21-1	TRBJ1-2	.	.	TGTGCCAGCAGCAAAGTTGATGATGGCGGGCAGGGGAGCTATGGCTACACCTTC	CASSKVDDGGQGSYGYTF
TRBV14	TRBJ2-3	TRBD2	.	TGTGCCAGCAGCCGGGGACTAGCGGCAGATACGCAGTATTTT	CASSRGLAADTQYF
TRBV12-5	TRBJ2-1	TRBD2	once	TGTGCTAGTGGTCGCCGACTAGCGGGAGGGTCTAGAGATGAGCAGTTCTTC	CASGRRLAGGSRDEQFF
TRBV7-9	TRBJ1-1	TRBD1	.	TGTGCCAGCAGCAAAAGGGACAGGGGGCGAGAAGCTTTCTTT	CASSKRDRGREAFF
TRBV21-1	TRBJ2-1	.	once	TGTGCCAGCAGCCCCGGGGGGCTAGATTACAATGAGCAGTTCTTC	CASSPGGLDYNEQFF
TRBV30	TRBJ1-1	.	.	TGTGCCTGGAGTCTACCGGGACATCGACGGTCTGAAGCTTTCTTT	CAWSLPGHRRSEAFF
TRBV6-1	TRBJ2-1	TRBD2	.	TGTGCCAGCAGTTCTAGCGGGAGCACCAACAATGAGCAGTTCTTC	CASSSSGSTNNEQFF
TRBV11-1	TRBJ1-1	.	.	TGTGCCAGCAGCCGACAGTATATGAACACTGAAGCTTTCTTT	CASSRQYMNTEAFF
TRBV5-1	TRBJ2-1	TRBD1	.	TGCGCCAGCAGCTTGGAGGGGGCTGGCTACAATGAGCAGTTCTTC	CASSLEGAGYNEQFF
TRBV9	TRBJ2-1	TRBD1	.	TGTGCCAGCAGCACCACGACAGGGGCGATATACAATGAGCAGTTCTTC	CASSTTTGAIYNEQFF
TRBV27	TRBJ2-3	.	.	TGTGCCAGCAGTTCAGGGACTGCCGTGGTCGAAGATACGCAGTATTTT	CASSSGTAVVEDTQYF
TRBV6-5	TRBJ1-2	.	.	TGTGCCAGCAGTGCACTCTATGGCTACACCTTC	CASSALYGYTF
TRBV5-6	TRBJ2-7	TRBD2	.	TGTGCCAGCAGCTTGGCCGGACTAGCGGGACACTACGAGCAGTACTTC	CASSLAGLAGHYEQYF
TRBV18	TRBJ2-7	.	.	TGTGCCAGCTCACCAATTTGGGCAGACGAGCAGTACTTC	CASSPIWADEQYF
TRBV19	TRBJ2-1	.	.	TGTGCCAGTAGTATCCGACCCGGAGGCTTCTCCTACAATGAGCAGTTCTTC	CASSIRPGGFSYNEQFF
TRBV7-8	TRBJ2-1	.	.	TGTGCCAGCAGCCCACGACTAGACCCCTACAATGAGCAGTTCTTC	CASSPRLDPYNEQFF
TRBV6-1	TRBJ1-2	.	.	TGTGCCAGCAGTGAAGCACGGGGGAGCTATGGCTACACCTTC	CASSEARGSYGYTF
TRBV21-1	TRBJ2-7	.	.	TGTGCCAGCAGCATTAGGGGTAGCGGAAACTACGAGCAGTACTTC	CASSIRGSGNYEQYF
TRBV14	TRBJ2-7	TRBD1	.	TGTGCCAGCAGTAGGACAGGGGTTTTTTACGAGCAGTACTTC	CASSRTGVFYEQYF
TRBV11-2	TRBJ2-5	TRBD2	.	TGTGCCAGCAGCTCCACTAGCGCCCGAGAGACCCAGTACTTC	CASSSTSARETQYF
TRBV5-8	TRBJ2-6	.	.	TGTGCCAGCAGCTTGGCCACCACAACGGGTGGGGCCAACGTCCTGACTTTC	CASSLATTTGGANVLTF
TRBV5-4	TRBJ1-2	TRBD1	.	TGTGCCAGCAGCCGGGGACAGAACTATGGCTACACCTTC	CASSRGQNYGYTF
TRBV28	TRBJ2-3	.	.	TGTGCCAGAAATGGTGGCGGACTCACAGATACGCAGTATTTT	CARNGGGLTDTQYF
TRBV29-1	TRBJ2-2	.	.	TGCAGCGTTGGCCCAGGTGCGAACACCGGGGAGCTGTTTTTT	CSVGPGANTGELFF
TRBV30	TRBJ1-5	.	.	TGTGCCTGGAGTGTACATGGGCTCGCTCAGCCCCAGCATTTT	CAWSVHGLAQPQHF
TRBV5-1	TRBJ1-2	TRBD1	.	TGCGCCAGCAGGCGGGACAGGGTTATCTATGGCTACACCTTC	CASRRDRVIYGYTF
TRBV28	TRBJ2-7	.	.	TGTGCCAGCAGTTACCTCGGGACAAATACCTACGAGCAGTACTTC	CASSYLGTNTYEQYF
TRBV30	TRBJ2-5	.	.	TGTGCCTGGAGTGTACGTAGAGAGACCCAGTACTTC	CAWSVRRETQYF
TRBV18	TRBJ1-2	TRBD1	.	TGTGCCAGCTCACCACGCAGACAGGGGGATGGCTACACCTTC	CASSPRRQGDGYTF
TRBV10-3	TRBJ1-2	TRBD1	.	TGTGCCATCAGTAACGGACAGGTTTATGGCTACACCTTC	CAISNGQVYGYTF
TRBV7-8	TRBJ1-5	TRBD1	.	TGTGCCAGCAGCTTAAACAGGGGGCTAGGGAATCAGCCCCAGCATTTT	CASSLNRGLGNQPQHF
TRBV19	TRBJ2-2	TRBD2	.	TGTGCCAGTAGTTCGCAACCGGGGGGCACCGGGGAGCTGTTTTTT	CASSSQPGGTGELFF
TRBV19	TRBJ2-1	.	.	TGTGCCAGTAGTGTCCTCGAGCGTGGAGTTAACAATGAGCAGTTCTTC	CASSVLERGVNNEQFF
TRBV9	TRBJ2-1	TRBD2	.	TGTGCCAGCAGCGTAGCGGGGGGGAGGAGCGGGTCGAGCTCCTACAATGAGCAGTTCTTC	CASSVAGGRSGSSSYNEQFF
TRBV6-1	TRBJ1-5	.	.	TGTGCCAGCAGTGAACACAGGGTTGAAGGCAATCAGCCCCAGCATTTT	CASSEHRVEGNQPQHF
TRBV5-1	TRBJ2-5	.	.	TGCGCCAGCAGCTTGGTACTAGCCAAAGAGACCCAGTACTTC	CASSLVLAKETQYF
TRBV5-1	TRBJ1-2	TRBD1	.	TGCGCCAGCCGAACACAGCCAGAAAGGGGGCGCGTCTATGGCTACACCTTC	CASRTQPERGRVYGYTF
TRBV4-1	TRBJ2-4	TRBD2	once	TGCGCCAGCAGCCCTTTGTTGCTAGCGGGGATTGATGGCAAAAACATTCAGTACTTC	CASSPLLLAGIDGKNIQYF
TRBV18	TRBJ1-1	.	.	TGTGCCAGCTCACCACAGGTAGGGGACACTGAAGCTTTCTTT	CASSPQVGDTEAFF
TRBV19	TRBJ2-2	.	once	TGTGCCAGTAGTCCCCCCCGTCCGGGAGGGGAGCTGTTTTTT	CASSPPRPGGELFF
TRBV6-5	TRBJ2-7	.	.	TGTGCCAGCAGTCGAGAGATCCAGCGTTCCGAGCAGTACTTC	CASSREIQRSEQYF
TRBV28	TRBJ2-3	TRBD2	.	TGTGCCAGCAGTTCGCGCGGGAGGGCCCCAGATACGCAGTATTTT	CASSSRGRAPDTQYF
TRBV4-2	TRBJ2-5	.	.	TGTGCCAGCAGCCCAGGGACTGTACAAGAGACCCAGTACTTC	CASSPGTVQETQYF